One and the same sample provided the 2 T cell receptor beta chains below, sequenced in a study of persistence of HIV-infected CD4 T cells. These receptors have no known antigen. The stimulus was an HIV-1 Gag 15-mer peptide pool, 0.85 to 1 ug/peptide/mL. Sorted nonresponding memory CD4+ T cells were CD40L-negative, CD69-negative, CD45RO-high. The libraries were made with immunoSEQ version 4 in survey mode. Sequencing used immunoSEQ multiplex PCR; TCRdb keeps in-frame clones, though not all of them. The table includes about 36,000 clones, 82% detected once. This specimen was cultured CD4+ T cells from PBMCs, taken from a patient who received antiretroviral therapy. The receptors stem from an adult with HIV. The donor label of this sample is uncertain.

The chain's CDR3 is CASSLAGMGSGELFF. The CDR3 region has the DNA TGTGCCAGCAGCTTAGCGGGAATGGGCAGCGGGGAGCTGTTTTTT. V is TRBV7-9 and J is TRBJ2-2, with D uncertain. The CDR3 covers 15 residues. In germline, CDR1 is SEHNR, CDR2 FQNEAQ (reference sequence). V was shortened by 0 bases and J by 7 bases, with 12 bases between the two germline ends.

V is TRBV6-5 and J is TRBJ2-2; D ambiguous. Looked up from germline, CDR1 is MNHEY and CDR2 is SVGAGI. V lost 4 bases and J lost 5, with 11 bases in between. CDR3 length: 14 amino acids. The CDR3, as DNA: TGTGCCAGCAGTTTCGGTATGAGGACCGGGGAGCTGTTTTTT. Translated: CASSFGMRTGELFF.